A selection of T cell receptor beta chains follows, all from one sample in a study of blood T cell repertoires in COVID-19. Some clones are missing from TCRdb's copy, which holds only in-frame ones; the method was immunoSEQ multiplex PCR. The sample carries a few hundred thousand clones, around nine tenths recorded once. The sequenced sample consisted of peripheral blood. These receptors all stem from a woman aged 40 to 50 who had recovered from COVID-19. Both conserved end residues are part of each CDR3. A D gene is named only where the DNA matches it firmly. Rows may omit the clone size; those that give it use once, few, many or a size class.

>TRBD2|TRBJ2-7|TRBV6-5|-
TGTGCCAGCAGGTCCTCTAGCGGGAGTTACGAGCAGTACTTC
CASRSSSGSYEQYF
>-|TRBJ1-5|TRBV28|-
TGTGCCAGCAGACCCCCAGGGGAGAATCAGCCCCAGCATTTT
CASRPPGENQPQHF
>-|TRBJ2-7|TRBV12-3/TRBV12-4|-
TGTGCCAGCAGGACAGCAGGGAACTACGAGCAGTACTTC
CASRTAGNYEQYF
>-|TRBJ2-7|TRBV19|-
TGTGCCAGTAGTATCCCCGACAGAGGCTACGAGCAGTACTTC
CASSIPDRGYEQYF
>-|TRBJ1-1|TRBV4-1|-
TGCGCCAGCAGCCGCACCCCTGGGGGCTGGACTGAAGCTTTCTTT
CASSRTPGGWTEAFF
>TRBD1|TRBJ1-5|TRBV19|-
TGTGCCAGTAGTTCAAACAGGGGGGTAGGTAGCAATCAGCCCCAGCATTTT
CASSSNRGVGSNQPQHF
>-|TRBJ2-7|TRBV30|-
TGTGCCTGGGGAGGGCCCAGGGCGAAGGAGCAGTACTTC
CAWGGPRAKEQYF
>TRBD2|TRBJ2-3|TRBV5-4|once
TGTGCCAGCAGCTCGCGGACTAGCGGGATCAGCACAGATACGCAGTATTTT
CASSSRTSGISTDTQYF
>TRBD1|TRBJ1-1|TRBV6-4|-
TGTGCCAGCAGGGCAGGGGGTGAAGCTTTCTTT
CASRAGGEAFF
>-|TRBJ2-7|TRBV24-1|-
TGTGCCACCAGTGATTGGGGCAGGGACGAGCAGTACTTC
CATSDWGRDEQYF
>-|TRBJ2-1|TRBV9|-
TGTGCCAGCAGCGTAGAGCGGGCTATCTACAATGAGCAGTTCTTC
CASSVERAIYNEQFF
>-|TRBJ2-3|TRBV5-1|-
TGCGCCAGCACCTTGTCAACGGACAGTCACGGAGATACGCAGTATTTT
CASTLSTDSHGDTQYF
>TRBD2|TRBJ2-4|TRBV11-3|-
TGTGCCAGCAGCTTAGATCGGGGACTAGCGGGAGCCAAAAACATTCAGTACTTC
CASSLDRGLAGAKNIQYF
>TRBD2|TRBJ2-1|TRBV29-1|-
TGCAGCGTTGAAGGCGGGAGGGCCTGGGGTGAGCAGTTCTTC
CSVEGGRAWGEQFF
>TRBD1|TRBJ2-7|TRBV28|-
TGTGCCAGCAGTCAACAGGGGGCTACCTACGAGCAGTACTTC
CASSQQGATYEQYF
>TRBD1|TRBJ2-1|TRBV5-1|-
TGCGCCAGCAGCGCGGACGGACAGGGTACGGATGAGCAGTTCTTC
CASSADGQGTDEQFF
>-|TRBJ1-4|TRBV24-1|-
TGTGCCACCAGTGATTCACAAGGGGGGGTTGGTGAAAAACTGTTTTTT
CATSDSQGGVGEKLFF
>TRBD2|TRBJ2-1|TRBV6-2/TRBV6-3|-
TGTGCCAGCAGTTTCACGGGACTAGCGGGGCAAAGGGGTGAGCAGTTCTTC
CASSFTGLAGQRGEQFF
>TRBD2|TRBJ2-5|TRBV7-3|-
TGTGCCAGCAGCTTAGGGCTAGCGGGAGGAGGCGAGACCCAGTACTTC
CASSLGLAGGGETQYF
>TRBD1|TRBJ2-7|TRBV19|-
TGTGCCAGTAGTACCGGGCCGGGACAGACGAACCGCGAGCAGTACTTC
CASSTGPGQTNREQYF
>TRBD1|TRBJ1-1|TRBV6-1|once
TGTGCCAGCAGTGAACGACAGGGCGCCGTCTCTGAAGCTTTCTTT
CASSERQGAVSEAFF
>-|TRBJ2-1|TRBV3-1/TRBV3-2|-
TGTGCCAGCAGCCAAGCCGCAGGGGTGGGCTACAATGAGCAGTTCTTC
CASSQAAGVGYNEQFF
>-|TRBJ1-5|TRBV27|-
TGTGCCAGCAGTCCCCTAAATCAGCCCCAGCATTTT
CASSPLNQPQHF
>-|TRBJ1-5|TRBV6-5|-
TGTGCCAGCAGTCTTGGGACATCGGGACAGCCCCAGCATTTT
CASSLGTSGQPQHF
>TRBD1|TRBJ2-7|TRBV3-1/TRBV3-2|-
TGTGCCAGCAGCCAGCGAGGGACAGGGGGCGACGAGCAGTACTTC
CASSQRGTGGDEQYF
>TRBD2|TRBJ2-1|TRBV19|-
TGTGCCAGTAGTATTGGGCTAGCGGACAATGAGCAGTTCTTC
CASSIGLADNEQFF
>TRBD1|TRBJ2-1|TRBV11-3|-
TGTGCCAGCAGCGGACAGGGACCTATTTCCTACAATGAGCAGTTCTTC
CASSGQGPISYNEQFF
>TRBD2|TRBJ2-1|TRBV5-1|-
TGCGCCAGCAGCTTCCTGCGGGAGGGAAATGAGCAGTTCTTC
CASSFLREGNEQFF
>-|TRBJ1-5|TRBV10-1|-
TGCGCCAGCAGTGAGTCGACGGGTCAGCCCCAGCATTTT
CASSESTGQPQHF
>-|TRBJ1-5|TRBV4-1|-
TGCGCCAGCAGCCCCGACGTTTTTTCGGGAGCTCTTAGCAATCAGCCCCAGCATTTT
CASSPDVFSGALSNQPQHF
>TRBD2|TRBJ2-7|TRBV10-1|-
TGCGCCAGCAGTACCGGGACTAGCGGTTCCTACGAGCAGTACTTC
CASSTGTSGSYEQYF
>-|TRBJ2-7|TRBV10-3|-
TGTGCCATCAGTGACCGGCAGGCCGAATACGAGCAGTACTTC
CAISDRQAEYEQYF
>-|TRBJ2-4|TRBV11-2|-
TGTGCCAGCAGCCCCCCGAGGCAGGGTGGGTGGATTCAGTACTTC
CASSPPRQGGWIQYF